This TCR beta chain was found in a study of beta chain features in type 1 diabetes. Broader study findings: cDNA sequencing could over-represent cells with high TCR expression.

Every participating donor gave one draw, a heparinised blood sample averaging about 116 mL. The entirety of the isolated RNA underwent reverse transcription, so expressed TCRB transcripts were sequenced. Using immunoSEQ multiplex PCR, the repertoire was profiled, and TCRdb retains in-frame clones only, with some absent. The sample has about 240,000 clones, 25% to 30% seen once. CDR3 size: 15 residues. V lost 0 bases, J lost 4 bases, and 4 bases stayed unmatched. CDR1 SGHVS and CDR2 FNYEAQ come from the germline V gene. This clone was recorded at least ten times. Its antigen remains unknown. Material: central memory CD4+ T cells from blood. The rearrangement joins TRBV7-6 to TRBJ2-7; 9 bases are shared with TRBD1. This clonotype was sampled from a young man in good health. The CDR3 sequence is CASSLAGTGLYEQYF. The CDR3 region has the DNA TGTGCCAGCAGCTTAGCCGGGACAGGGTTATACGAGCAGTACTTC.